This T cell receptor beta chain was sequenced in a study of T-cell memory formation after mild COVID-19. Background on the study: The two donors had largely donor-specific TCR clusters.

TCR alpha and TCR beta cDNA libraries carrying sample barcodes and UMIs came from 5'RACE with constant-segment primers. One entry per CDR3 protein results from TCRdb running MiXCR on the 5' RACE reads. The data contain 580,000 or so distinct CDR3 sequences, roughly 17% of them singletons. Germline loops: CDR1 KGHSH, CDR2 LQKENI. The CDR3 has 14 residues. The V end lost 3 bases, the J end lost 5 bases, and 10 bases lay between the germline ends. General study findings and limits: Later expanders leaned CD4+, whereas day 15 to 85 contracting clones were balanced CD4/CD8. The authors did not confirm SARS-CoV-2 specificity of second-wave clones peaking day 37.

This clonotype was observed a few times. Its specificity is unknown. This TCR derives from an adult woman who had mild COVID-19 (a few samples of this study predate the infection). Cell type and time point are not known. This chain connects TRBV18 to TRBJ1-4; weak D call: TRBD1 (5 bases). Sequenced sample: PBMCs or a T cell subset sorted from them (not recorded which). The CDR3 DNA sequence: TGTGCCAGCTCACCCAGGGCTAGAAATGAAAAACTGTTTTTT. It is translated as CASSPRARNEKLFF.